These T cell receptor beta chains were read from a single sample in a study of tissue T cells after allogeneic stem cell transplantation. Clones were read by immunoSEQ multiplex PCR, and TCRdb kept only the in-frame ones, dropping some. The sample lists some 7,900 clones, approximately 80% seen once, with about 14% in the top ten. The input for sequencing was skin, taken at autopsy. The receptors here all came from a male patient at least 60 years old with steroid-refractory graft-versus-host disease after an allogeneic stem cell transplant. The graft donor may account for some of the T cells. Both conserved end residues are trimmed from each CDR3.

v_call: TRBV3-1/TRBV3-2
cdr3_aa: ASSQLLETQY

v_call: TRBV5-4
cdr3_aa: ASSDNRGYGYT

v_call: TRBV10-2
cdr3_aa: ASTDLMGSTDTQY

v_call: TRBV10-3
cdr3_aa: AISQTGNYGYT

v_call: TRBV30
cdr3_aa: AWSRSVGVARSSYEQY

v_call: TRBV30
cdr3_aa: AWSAPWDRASYEQY

v_call: TRBV7-9
cdr3_aa: ASSPRTGSTDTQY

v_call: TRBV13
cdr3_aa: ASSLGPHNYGYT

v_call: TRBV5-5
cdr3_aa: ASSLGLRGTEAF

v_call: TRBV19
cdr3_aa: ASSSPGEYEQY

v_call: TRBV4-3
cdr3_aa: ASSQDGTGDTGNTIY

v_call: TRBV18
cdr3_aa: ASSRTGPEAF

v_call: TRBV6-4
cdr3_aa: ASSESVDNEQF

v_call: TRBV9
cdr3_aa: ASSAAGTPNSPLH

v_call: TRBV7-9
cdr3_aa: ASSLASDRGFNTEAF

v_call: TRBV4-1
cdr3_aa: ASSQDHSGNTIY

v_call: TRBV10-3
cdr3_aa: AIREDRTNYGYT

v_call: TRBV6-7
cdr3_aa: ASRLTDDPSGNTIY

v_call: TRBV5-1
cdr3_aa: ASSLDGGLDEQY

v_call: TRBV19
cdr3_aa: ASSIGTGTEAF

v_call: TRBV7-6
cdr3_aa: ASSPGRTSERTGELF

v_call: TRBV4-2
cdr3_aa: ASSQDLLGSNVLT

v_call: TRBV4-2
cdr3_aa: ASSQDVPYEQY

v_call: TRBV27
cdr3_aa: ASSLDGGGYEQY

v_call: TRBV7-9
cdr3_aa: ASSLAMRLGSANTIY

v_call: TRBV9
cdr3_aa: ASSVREVGQPQH

v_call: TRBV6-6
cdr3_aa: ASSYSHAQNYGYT

v_call: TRBV7-8
cdr3_aa: ASSLASGFGTEAF

v_call: TRBV4-2
cdr3_aa: ASSQVWREPEAF

v_call: TRBV19
cdr3_aa: ASTPTRQGTAEAF

v_call: TRBV5-6
cdr3_aa: ASSLARGWWPQH